This is a list of T cell receptor beta chains from one sample in a study of cytomegalovirus exposure and HLA in healthy donors. Data came from immunoSEQ multiplex PCR; TCRdb stores just in-frame clones and leaves some out. The repertoire consists of over 120,000 clones, with 80% to 85% occurring once and the leading ten covering less than 3%. Specimen: PBMCs. Receptors were obtained from a woman under 40 in good health and CMV-seronegative. Each CDR3 is given without its conserved first and last residue. The D gene is left open where the match is weak. Clone size is stated in some rows and not others, as once, few, many or a class when expanded.

TRBV5-1 NA NA ASSLQGQGEETQY
TRBV9 TRBD2 NA ASSPTSGSGNEQF
TRBV5-1 NA few ASRQDSNTEAF
TRBV19 NA NA ASRGSIVGSYNEQF
TRBV11-3 TRBD1 NA ASSSIRGAPLH
TRBV4-1 TRBD1 once ASSGQDNQPQH
TRBV11-2 NA NA ASSLTSRYNEQF
TRBV5-6 NA NA ASSLKGPGPGGAF
TRBV5-1 TRBD2 NA ASSNLAGGLDEQF
TRBV28 NA NA ASSPQRADTGELF